This TCR beta chain was sequenced during a study of beta chain features in type 1 diabetes. Whole-study results and caveats: The naive, central memory and Treg TCRB repertoires showed an apparent similarity that was greater among patients than among healthy donors. VDJ junctions in type 1 diabetes patients carried more deletions and fewer insertions. All four CD4+ subsets of Type 1 diabetes patients contained TCRB CDR3s that were moderately but significantly shorter.

Germline V gene sequence: CDR1 SGHVT, CDR2 SQSDAQ. This CDR3 has 15 residues. The V gene end was trimmed by 5 bases and the J gene end by 2 bases; junction bases not matched to a gene: 9. To note about this clone: The antigen is unknown.

The investigators reverse transcribed all of the isolated RNA, so they sequenced expressed TCRB transcripts. Sequencing used immunoSEQ multiplex PCR; TCRdb keeps in-frame clones, though not all of them. This table holds about 40,000 clones, approximately 49% found once. Sorting that relied on CD45RO/CCR7/CD25/CD127/CD95/CD27 yielded CD4+ naive, central memory, regulatory and stem cell-like memory cells. The source of this sequence is a woman aged 18-35 years in good health. The V call is TRBV7-4, the J call TRBJ2-7; 7 bases map to TRBD1. The sequencing input was central memory CD4+ T cells from blood. DNA for the CDR3: TGTGCCAGCAGCCCGGGACAGCCGAGGCCCTACGAGCAGTACTTC. It encodes CASSPGQPRPYEQYF.